This T cell receptor beta chain was identified during a study of siplizumab effects on memory and regulatory T cells. CDR3 length equals 15 residues. With 0 bases clipped from V and 3 bases from J, the junction kept 0 bases outside the gene matches. Germline assignment: CDR1 LGHNT and CDR2 FRNRAP. About this clone: Antigen unknown.

The method was immunoSEQ multiplex PCR; TCRdb's version includes in-frame clones alone and lacks a portion of them. The sample holds some 100,000 clones; 91% are singletons and the top ten take roughly 2.8%. Whole-study findings and limits: The mapping of alloreactive clones to unstimulated subsets covered only a minor fraction of them.

Input material: CD4+ T cells sorted from blood. The sequence was obtained from a human donor in good health. Some clones in this sample may be carry-over from other donors' samples. The chain has TRBV12-5 and TRBJ2-2; 8 positions match TRBD2. The CDR3 region is CASGLVLADTGELFF. In nucleotides, the CDR3 is TGTGCTAGTGGTTTGGTACTAGCGGACACCGGGGAGCTGTTTTTT.